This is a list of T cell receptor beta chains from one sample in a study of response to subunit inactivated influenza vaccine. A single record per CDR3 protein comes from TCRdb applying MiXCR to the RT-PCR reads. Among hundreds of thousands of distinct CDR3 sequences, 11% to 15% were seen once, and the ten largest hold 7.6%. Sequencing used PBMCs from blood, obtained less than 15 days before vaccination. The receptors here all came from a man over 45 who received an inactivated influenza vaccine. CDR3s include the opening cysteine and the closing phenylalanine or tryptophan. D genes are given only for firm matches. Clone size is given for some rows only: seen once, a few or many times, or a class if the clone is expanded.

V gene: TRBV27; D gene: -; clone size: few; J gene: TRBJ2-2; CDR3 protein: CASSLLLTGELFF; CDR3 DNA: TGTGCCAGCAGTCTCCTTCTCACCGGGGAGCTGTTTTTT
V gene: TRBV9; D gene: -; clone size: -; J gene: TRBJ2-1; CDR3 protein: CASSVERDMAYNEQFF; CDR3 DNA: TGTGCCAGCAGCGTGGAACGGGACATGGCCTACAATGAGCAGTTCTTC
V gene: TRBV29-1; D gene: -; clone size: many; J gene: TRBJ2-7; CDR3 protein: CSVAQGDEQYF; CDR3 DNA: TGCAGCGTTGCCCAGGGAGACGAGCAGTACTTC
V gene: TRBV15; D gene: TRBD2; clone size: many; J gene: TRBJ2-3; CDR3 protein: CATSSTPGLASTDTQYF; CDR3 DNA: TGTGCCACCAGCAGTACCCCGGGACTAGCGAGCACAGATACGCAGTATTTT
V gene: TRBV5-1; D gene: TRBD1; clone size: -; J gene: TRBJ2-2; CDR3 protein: CASSPPGQTGELFF; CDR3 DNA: TGCGCCAGCAGCCCACCGGGACAGACCGGGGAGCTGTTTTTT
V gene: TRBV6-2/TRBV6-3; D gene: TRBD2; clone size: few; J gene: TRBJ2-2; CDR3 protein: CASSYSGTRYGELFF; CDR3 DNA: TGTGCCAGCAGTTACTCGGGGACTAGATACGGGGAGCTGTTTTTT
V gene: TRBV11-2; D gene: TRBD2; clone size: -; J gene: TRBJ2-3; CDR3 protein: CASSLERWLVAGSDTQYF; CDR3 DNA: TGTGCCAGCAGCTTAGAAAGGTGGTTGGTAGCGGGGTCAGATACGCAGTATTTT
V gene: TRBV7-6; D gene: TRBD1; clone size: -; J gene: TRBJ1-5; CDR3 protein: CASRGQGNSNQPQHF; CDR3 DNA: TGTGCCTCTCGGGGACAGGGGAACAGCAATCAGCCCCAGCATTTT
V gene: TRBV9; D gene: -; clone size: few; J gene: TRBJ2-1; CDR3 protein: CASSVEAGGDEQFF; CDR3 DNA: TGTGCCAGCAGCGTAGAAGCAGGGGGGGATGAGCAGTTCTTC
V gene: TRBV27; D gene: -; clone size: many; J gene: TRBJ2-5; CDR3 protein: CASSTGTGETQYF; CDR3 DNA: TGTGCCAGCAGTACAGGGACGGGAGAGACCCAGTACTTC
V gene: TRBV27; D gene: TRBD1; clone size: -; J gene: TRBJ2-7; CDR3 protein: CARRRTGGVYEQYF; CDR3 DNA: TGTGCCAGAAGACGGACAGGTGGAGTTTACGAGCAGTACTTC
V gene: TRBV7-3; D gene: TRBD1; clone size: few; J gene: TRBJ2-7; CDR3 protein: CASSSMDRGEQYF; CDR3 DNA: TGTGCCAGCAGCTCTATGGACAGGGGCGAGCAGTACTTC
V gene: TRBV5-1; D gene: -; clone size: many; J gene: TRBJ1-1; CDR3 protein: CASSNHIQGATEAFF; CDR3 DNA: TGCGCCAGCAGCAACCATATTCAGGGAGCCACTGAAGCTTTCTTT
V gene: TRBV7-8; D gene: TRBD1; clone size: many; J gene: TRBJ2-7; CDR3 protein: CASSSTTGQDYEQYF; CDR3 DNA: TGTGCCAGCAGCTCTACAACGGGACAGGACTACGAGCAGTACTTC
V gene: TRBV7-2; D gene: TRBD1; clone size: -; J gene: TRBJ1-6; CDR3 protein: CASSLGQGGRALHF; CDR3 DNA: TGTGCCAGCAGCTTAGGACAGGGTGGACGGGCCCTCCACTTT
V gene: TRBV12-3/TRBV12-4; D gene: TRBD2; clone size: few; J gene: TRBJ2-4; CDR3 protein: CASSRGLAGGQTIQYF; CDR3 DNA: TGTGCCAGCAGTCGAGGACTAGCGGGGGGGCAAACCATTCAGTACTTC
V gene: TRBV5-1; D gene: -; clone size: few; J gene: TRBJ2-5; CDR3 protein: CASSSKGYQETQYF; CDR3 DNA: TGCGCCAGCAGCTCGAAGGGGTACCAAGAGACCCAGTACTTC
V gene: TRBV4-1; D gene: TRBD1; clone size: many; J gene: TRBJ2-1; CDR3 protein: CASSQDAAGGIYEQFF; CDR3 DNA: TGCGCCAGCAGCCAAGATGCGGCAGGGGGTATCTATGAGCAGTTCTTC
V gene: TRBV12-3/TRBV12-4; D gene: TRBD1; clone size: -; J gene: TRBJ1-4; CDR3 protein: CASSFAGTGIEKLFF; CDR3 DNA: TGTGCCAGCAGTTTTGCGGGGACAGGGATAGAAAAACTGTTTTTT
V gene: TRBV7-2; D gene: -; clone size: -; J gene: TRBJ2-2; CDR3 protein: CASSLVGPNAELFF; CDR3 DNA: TGTGCCAGCAGCTTAGTAGGACCTAACGCCGAGCTGTTTTTT
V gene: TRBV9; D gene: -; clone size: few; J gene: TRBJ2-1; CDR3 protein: CASSVGPGYNEQFF; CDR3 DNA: TGTGCCAGCAGCGTAGGACCGGGGTACAATGAGCAGTTCTTC
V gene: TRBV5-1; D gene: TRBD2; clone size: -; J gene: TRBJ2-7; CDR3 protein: CASRAVGGPNEQYF; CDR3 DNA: TGCGCCAGCAGAGCAGTGGGAGGGCCGAACGAGCAGTACTTC
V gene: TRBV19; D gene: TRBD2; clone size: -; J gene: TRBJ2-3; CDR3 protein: CASSKRERSPSTDTQYF; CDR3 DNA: TGTGCCAGTAGTAAGCGGGAGAGGTCTCCTAGCACAGATACGCAGTATTTT
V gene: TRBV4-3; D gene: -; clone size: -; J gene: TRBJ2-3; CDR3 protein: CASSQADRSTDTQYF; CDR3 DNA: TGCGCCAGCAGCCAAGCCGACAGGAGCACAGATACGCAGTATTTT
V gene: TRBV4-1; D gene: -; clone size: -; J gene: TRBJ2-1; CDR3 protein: CASSRETNEQFF; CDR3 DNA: TGCGCCAGCTCTAGGGAGACGAATGAGCAGTTCTTC
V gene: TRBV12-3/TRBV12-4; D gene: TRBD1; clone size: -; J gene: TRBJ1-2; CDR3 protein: CASSLGWGQTSGYTF; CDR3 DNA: TGTGCCAGCAGTTTAGGGTGGGGACAGACCTCTGGCTACACCTTC
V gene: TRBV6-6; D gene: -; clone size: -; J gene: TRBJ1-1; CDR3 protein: CASPSPGGEAFF; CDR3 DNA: TGTGCCTCCCCCAGTCCGGGAGGTGAAGCTTTCTTT
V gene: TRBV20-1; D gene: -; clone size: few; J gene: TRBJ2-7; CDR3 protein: CSASNRVSYEQYF; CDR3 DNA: TGCAGTGCTAGTAACAGGGTGTCCTACGAGCAGTACTTC
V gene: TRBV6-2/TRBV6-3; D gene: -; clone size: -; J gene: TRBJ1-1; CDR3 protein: CASSAELNTEAFF; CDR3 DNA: TGTGCCAGCAGTGCAGAGCTGAACACTGAAGCTTTCTTT
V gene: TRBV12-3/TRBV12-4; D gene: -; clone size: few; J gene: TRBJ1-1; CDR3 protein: CASSLRYAEAFF; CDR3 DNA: TGTGCCAGCAGTTTAAGATACGCTGAAGCTTTCTTT
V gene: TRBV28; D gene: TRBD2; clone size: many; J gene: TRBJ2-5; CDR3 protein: CASSVWEGGQETQYF; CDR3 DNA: TGTGCCAGCAGTGTGTGGGAGGGCGGCCAAGAGACCCAGTACTTC
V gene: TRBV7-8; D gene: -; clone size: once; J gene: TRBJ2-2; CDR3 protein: CASSFLQGPAGELFF; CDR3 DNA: TGTGCCAGCAGCTTCTTACAGGGCCCGGCCGGGGAGCTGTTTTTT
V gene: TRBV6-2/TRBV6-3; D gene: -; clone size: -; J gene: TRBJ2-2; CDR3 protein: CASSYLTHSGELFF; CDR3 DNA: TGTGCCAGCAGTTACTTGACACATTCCGGGGAGCTGTTTTTT
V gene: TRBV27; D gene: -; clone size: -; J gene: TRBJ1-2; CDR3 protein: CASSLHGPYGYTF; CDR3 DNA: TGTGCCAGCAGTTTACACGGCCCCTATGGCTACACCTTC